Below are 14 T cell receptor beta chains sequenced from a single sample in a study of T-cell memory formation after mild COVID-19 (dated by TCRdb to the early 2020s). Receptor libraries were prepared by 5' RACE. For sequencing, an Illumina NovaSeq 6000 was employed. The public reads were reprocessed in TCRdb via fastp at Q25 and MiXCR, keeping in-frame beta chains. Under each unique CDR3 protein, matching rows form one entry showing the most common genes and DNA. This sample holds around 340,000 distinct CDR3 sequences; approximately 12% were observed only once. About a fifth of the sample rests with the top ten. Source material: PBMCs or a T cell subset sorted from them (not recorded which). All receptors come from a man aged 18 to 29 who had mild COVID-19 (a few samples of this study predate the infection). The sample titles of this study are shuffled in the database, so cell type and time point are left out; the donor was told from shared clones.

This clonotype has more than one count but fewer than ten. The CDR3 coding sequence is TGTGCCAGCTCACCAATCCCCGGGGCGAACACTGAAGCTTTCTTT. This gives the protein CASSPIPGANTEAFF. The V and J genes are TRBV18 and TRBJ1-1, with a possible D match to TRBD1 (5 bases). Germline lookup yields CDR1 KGHSH and CDR2 LQKENI. The germline V and J ends were trimmed by 2 bases and 1 base, with 11 bases remaining between them. This CDR3 is 15 amino acids long.

The chain couples TRBV11-3 to TRBJ1-2; D is ambiguous. CDR1 SGHNT and CDR2 YENEEA come from the germline V gene. This CDR3 region has 15 residues. The V end was cut by 5 bases, the J end by 8 bases, with 21 bases between. CDR3 loop: CASSPPLEAGRGYTF. The DNA of the CDR3 is TGTGCCAGCAGCCCCCCTTTGGAGGCAGGCCGGGGCTACACCTTC. The variable domain in full, completed from reference TRBV11-3 and TRBJ1-2, reads EAGVVQSPRYKIIEKKQPVAFWCNPISGHNTLYWYLQNLGQGPELLIRYENEEAVDDSQLPKDRFSAERLKGVDSTLKIQPAELGDSAVYLCASSPPLEAGRGYTFGSGTRLTVV.

The V gene is TRBV4-2, the J gene TRBJ1-4; perhaps TRBD1 as D (5 bases). V was cut by 3 bases and J by 5 bases, with 16 bases left in between. Germline lookup yields CDR1 LGHNA and CDR2 YNFKEQ. The CDR3 totals 16 residues. Here the CDR3 DNA reads TGTGCCAGCAGCCAGGGACCCATGAGGACAAATGAAAAACTGTTTTTT. It specifies CASSQGPMRTNEKLFF.

The CDR3 nucleotides are TGTGCCAGCAGCGTCGACCCCGGACAGGGTGGAACTGAAGCTTTCTTT. Encoded protein: CASSVDPGQGGTEAFF. The chain combines TRBV9 with TRBJ1-1, with 8 bases that match TRBD1. Germline V gives CDR1 SGDLS, CDR2 YYNGEE. The CDR3 sequence is 16 residues long. The junction had 11 bases not matched to a gene; V was cut back by 2 bases and J by 5 bases.

The gene calls are TRBV9 and TRBJ1-3; the D is unclear. Germline lookup yields CDR1 SGDLS and CDR2 YYNGEE. This CDR3 is 16 amino acids long. Trimming stripped 0 bases from V and 2 bases from J, with 12 bases between. Here the CDR3 DNA reads TGTGCCAGCAGCGTAGCTAATTGGGGAGCTGGAAACACCATATATTTT. Translation gives CASSVANWGAGNTIYF.

The sample holds many counts of this clonotype. The V call is TRBV5-1, the J call TRBJ1-2, with a weak D call TRBD1 (5 bases). This CDR3 has 15 residues. V gave up 0 bases and J gave up 7 bases, with 16 bases separating them. The germline CDR1 and CDR2 sequences are SGHRS and YFSETQ. The CDR3 loop is CASSLDVSGALGYTF. CDR3 in DNA: TGCGCCAGCAGCTTGGATGTCTCCGGGGCCCTTGGCTACACCTTC.

The chain couples TRBV27 to TRBJ1-1; TRBD1 matches at 7 bases. V shed 9 bases and J 2 bases; nucleotides not matched to a gene: 9. The CDR3 contains 14 residues. CDR1 and CDR2 (germline): MNHEY, SMNVEV (reference sequence). DNA for the CDR3: TGTGCCAGTCGTCACCAGGGGGTCAACACTGAAGCTTTCTTT. It translates to CASRHQGVNTEAFF.

This clonotype was seen only a few times. The J gene is TRBJ2-3, the V gene TRBV15; D is ambiguous. Germline lookup yields CDR1 LNHNV and CDR2 YYDKDF (reference sequence). The CDR3 is 16 amino acids. The V end lost 0 bases, the J end lost 3 bases, and 13 bases lay between the germline ends. The CDR3 DNA reads TGTGCCACCAGCAGAGAATGGGGATTTCTGACAGATACGCAGTATTTT. This codes for CATSREWGFLTDTQYF.

This rearrangement joins TRBV12-3 or TRBV12-4 to TRBJ2-5; D unclear. CDR3 length: 13 amino acids. Trimming left V 4 bases short and J 5 bases short, with 11 bases between. The CDR3 region has the DNA TGTGCCAGCAGTTCTAGTCTCCAGGAGACCCAGTACTTC. It encodes CASSSSLQETQYF.

This clonotype was found a few times. The chain recombines TRBV5-1 with TRBJ2-7; D is undetermined. With 1 base removed from V and 0 bases from J, the gap between germline ends came to 11 bases. CDR3 length: 15 residues. Germline CDR1 and CDR2: SGHRS and YFSETQ. CDR3 DNA sequence: TGCGCCAGCAGCTTGACACGGCTGAACTCCTACGAGCAGTACGTC. Amino acid sequence: CASSLTRLNSYEQYV.

This clonotype was detected a few times. The chain employs TRBV29-1 and TRBJ1-1; 9 positions match TRBD1. Germline V gives CDR1 SQVTM, CDR2 ANQGSEA. The CDR3 has 11 amino acids. The V segment lost 6 bases and the J segment 11 bases; nucleotides outside the gene matches: 7. In nucleotides, the CDR3 is TGCAGCGTGGACAGGGGCCCGAGGGCTTTCTTT. Translating gives CSVDRGPRAFF. Variable domain in full (rest from reference TRBV29-1 and TRBJ1-1): SAVISQKPSRDICQRGTSLTIQCQVDSQVTMMFWYRQQPGQSLTLIATANQGSEATYESGFVIDKFPISRPNLTFSTLTVSNMSPEDSSIYLCSVDRGPRAFFGQGTRLTVV.

This sequence joins TRBV6-6 and TRBJ2-7; the D is unclear. CDR1 is MNHNY and CDR2 is SVGAGI in the germline V gene (reference sequence). V lost 8 bases to trimming and J lost 3 bases, with 11 bases between them. This CDR3 contains 12 residues. The CDR3 region is CASGFLGYEQYF. CDR3 bases: TGTGCCAGCGGGTTCCTAGGCTACGAGCAGTACTTC.

This chain connects TRBV6-2 or TRBV6-3 to TRBJ1-2; D uncertain. The CDR3 loop spans 13 amino acids. Germline CDR1 reads MNHEY; CDR2 reads SVGEGT. Trimming left V 8 bases short and J 4 bases short, with 14 bases between. For the CDR3, the DNA is TGTGCCAGCTCACCGGGCGCAAGCTATGGCTACACCTTC. Residues: CASSPGASYGYTF.

This clonotype appeared a few times. The rearrangement links TRBV6-2 or TRBV6-3 to TRBJ2-1, with D unresolved. CDR1 and CDR2 (germline): MNHEY, SVGEGT. The length of the CDR3 is 13 residues. Trimming left V 4 bases short and J 7 bases short, with 11 bases between. In nucleotides, the CDR3 is TGTGCCAGCAGTTTCTACACGGAAAATGAGCAGTTCTTC. This gives the protein CASSFYTENEQFF.